This T cell receptor beta chain was sequenced in a study of T and B cells in COVID-19 patients. Study background: COVID-19 patients gave peripheral blood either during active infection or after recovery. Most recovered patients had mild to moderate COVID-19 treated as outpatients.

Broader study findings: Highly clonal in active COVID-19, TRB repertoires exceeded healthy-donor diversity and richness at recovery.

About this clonotype itself: Antigen: not known.

This CDR3 spans 16 amino acids. TRB was amplified from approximately 250-480 ng of blood genomic DNA. Multiplex PCR with BIOMED2 TRB-A/B primer pools amplified TRB rearrangements. One entry per CDR3 protein, called by TCRdb with MiXCR from the multiplex PCR reads. This table has about 11,000 distinct CDR3 sequences, about 33% appearing once. The sample comprised blood. V is TRBV21-1 and J is TRBJ1-6; TRBD1, the table's D call, lacks a check against the DNA. TRBV21-1 is a known pseudogene. This clonotype originated in a human donor with active COVID-19. CDR3 nucleotides: TGTGCCGCTGACGCACCGGGAGCTCAAAGGGATTCACCCCTCCACTTT. Protein: CAADAPGAQRDSPLHF.